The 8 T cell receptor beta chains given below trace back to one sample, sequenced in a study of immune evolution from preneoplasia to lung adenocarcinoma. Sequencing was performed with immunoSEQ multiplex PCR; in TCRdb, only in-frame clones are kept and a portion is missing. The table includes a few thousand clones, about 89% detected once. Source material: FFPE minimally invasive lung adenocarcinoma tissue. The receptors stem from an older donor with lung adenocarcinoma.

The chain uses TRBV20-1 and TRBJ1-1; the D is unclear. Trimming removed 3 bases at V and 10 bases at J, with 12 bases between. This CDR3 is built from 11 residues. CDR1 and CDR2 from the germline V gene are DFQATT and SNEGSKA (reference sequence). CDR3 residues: CSASSPGPAFF. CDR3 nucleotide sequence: TGCAGTGCTAGCTCTCCGGGTCCAGCTTTCTTT.

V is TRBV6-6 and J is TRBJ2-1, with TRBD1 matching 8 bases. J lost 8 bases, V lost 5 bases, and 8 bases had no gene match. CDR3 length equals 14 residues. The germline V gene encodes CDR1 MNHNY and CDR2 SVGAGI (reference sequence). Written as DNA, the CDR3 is TGTGCCAGCAGTATCCGGACAGGGAGCGATGAGCAGTTCTTC. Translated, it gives CASSIRTGSDEQFF.

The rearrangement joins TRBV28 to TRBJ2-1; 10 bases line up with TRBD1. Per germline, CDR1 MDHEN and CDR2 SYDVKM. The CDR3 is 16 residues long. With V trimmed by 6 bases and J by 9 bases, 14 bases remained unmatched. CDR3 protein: CASSLTGTGVRFEQFF. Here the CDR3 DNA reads TGTGCCAGCAGCCTTACCGGGACAGGGGTGCGATTTGAGCAGTTCTTC.

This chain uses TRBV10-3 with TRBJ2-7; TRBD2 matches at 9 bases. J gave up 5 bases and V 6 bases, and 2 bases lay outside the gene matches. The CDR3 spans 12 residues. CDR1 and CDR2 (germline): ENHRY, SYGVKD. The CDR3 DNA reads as TGTGCCATCAGCGCTAGCGGGGACGAGCAGTACTTC. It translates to CAISASGDEQYF.

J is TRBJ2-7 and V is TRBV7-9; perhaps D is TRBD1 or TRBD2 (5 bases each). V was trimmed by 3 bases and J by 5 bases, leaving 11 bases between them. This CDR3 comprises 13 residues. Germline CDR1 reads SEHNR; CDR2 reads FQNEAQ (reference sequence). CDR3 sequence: CASSLPGTNEQYF. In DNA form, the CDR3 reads TGTGCCAGCAGCTTGCCAGGGACGAACGAGCAGTACTTC.

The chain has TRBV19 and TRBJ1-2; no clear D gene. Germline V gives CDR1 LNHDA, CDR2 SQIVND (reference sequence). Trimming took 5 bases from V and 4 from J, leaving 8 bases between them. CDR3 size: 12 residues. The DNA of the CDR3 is TGTGCCAGTAGTCCCCGGACCTATGGCTACACCTTC. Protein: CASSPRTYGYTF. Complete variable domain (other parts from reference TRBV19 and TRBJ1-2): DGGITQSPKYLFRKEGQNVTLSCEQNLNHDAMYWYRQDPGQGLRLIYYSQIVNDFQKGDIAEGYSVSREKKESFPLTVTSAQKNPTAFYLCASSPRTYGYTFGSGTRLTVV.

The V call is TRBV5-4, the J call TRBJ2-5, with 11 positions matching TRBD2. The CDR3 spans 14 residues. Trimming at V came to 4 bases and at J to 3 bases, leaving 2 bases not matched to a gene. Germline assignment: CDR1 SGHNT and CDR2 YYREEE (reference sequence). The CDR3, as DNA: TGTGCCAGCAGCAGGGGACTAGCGGAAGAGACCCAGTACTTC. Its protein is CASSRGLAEETQYF.

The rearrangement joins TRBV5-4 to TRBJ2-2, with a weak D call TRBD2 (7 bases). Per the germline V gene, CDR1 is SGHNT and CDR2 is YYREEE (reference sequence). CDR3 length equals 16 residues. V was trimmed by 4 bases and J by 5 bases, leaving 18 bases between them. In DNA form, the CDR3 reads TGTGCCAGCAGCCCTAGGGGGGGACGGGAAACCGGGGAGCTGTTTTTT. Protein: CASSPRGGRETGELFF.